The next 5 T cell receptor beta chains were all read from a single sample in a study of blood T cell repertoires in COVID-19. Clones were sequenced by immunoSEQ multiplex PCR, and TCRdb holds only the in-frame ones, with some missing. The table has some 46,000 clones, approximately 85% seen once; the top ten hold 25% to 40%. Input material: peripheral blood. Receptors were obtained from a woman of 80 years or more with COVID-19, enrolled during active disease.

V and J are TRBV18 and TRBJ2-7; D gene unclear. The CDR3 runs to 14 residues. V lost 3 bases and J lost 7, with 16 bases in between. CDR1 is KGHSH and CDR2 is LQKENI in the germline V gene. CDR3 in amino acids: CASSPNQMVSEQYF. CDR3 DNA: TGTGCCAGCTCACCGAACCAGATGGTTTCAGAGCAGTACTTC.

V usage is TRBV5-1 and J usage is TRBJ1-2; 8 bases are a match to TRBD1. In germline, CDR1 is SGHRS, CDR2 YFSETQ. V gave up 0 bases and J gave up 3 bases; unmatched junction bases: 10. This CDR3 is built from 17 residues. The DNA of the CDR3 is TGCGCCAGCAGCTTGGAGATCGCAGGGGGCGCCTACTATGGCTACACCTTC. Its translation is CASSLEIAGGAYYGYTF.

The chain joins TRBV4-2 to TRBJ2-3, with 13 positions matching TRBD2. This CDR3 comprises 17 residues. Per the germline V gene, CDR1 is LGHNA and CDR2 is YNFKEQ. The junction had 3 bases not matched to a gene; V was cut back by 3 bases and J by 0 bases. DNA of the CDR3: TGTGCCAGCAGCCATTGGGGACTAGCGGGAAGCACAGATACGCAGTATTTT. It codes for CASSHWGLAGSTDTQYF.

The chain joins TRBV7-2 to TRBJ2-2, with 10 bases aligning to TRBD2. Germline CDR1 reads SGHTA; CDR2 reads FQGNSA. Losses at the gene ends were 7 bases for V and 5 bases for J; bases not matched to a gene: 10. The CDR3 has 16 amino acids. The CDR3 DNA sequence: TGTGCCAGCAACTCGGGGCTAGCGGGGGCGACCGGGGAGCTGTTTTTT. Translated, it gives CASNSGLAGATGELFF.

The V and J genes are TRBV3-1 (or the pseudogene TRBV3-2) and TRBJ1-5; unclear D gene. Between the trimmed V and J ends, which lost 1 base and 7 bases, there was a span of 14 bases. The CDR3 contains 15 residues. Germline V gene lookup returns CDR1 LGHDT and CDR2 YNNKEL (reference sequence). The CDR3 DNA sequence: TGTGCCAGCAGCCAAGGACCCACGGGAGGACAGCCCCAGCATTTT. It encodes CASSQGPTGGQPQHF.